This T cell receptor (beta chain) was identified in a study of shared clonotypes between healthy human individuals. Whole-study context: Plates per donor: three CD4 naive, three CD4 memory, two CD8 naive, one CD8 memory.

Germline lookup yields CDR1 MDHEN and CDR2 SYDVKM. The CDR3 loop spans 15 amino acids. J lost 5 bases, V lost 6 bases, and 12 bases had no gene match. The assay was immunoSEQ multiplex PCR, and TCRdb's table has in-frame clones only and misses some. The table includes roughly 650,000 clones, roughly 97% detected once. This TCR derives from a woman aged 25 to 39 in good health. The chain recombines TRBV28 with TRBJ2-7; 8 positions match TRBD1. What was sequenced was naive CD4+ T cells sorted from blood. The subset: CD45RA+ positively selected. CDR3 nucleotide sequence: TGTGCCAGCAGCTCTCCGGGACAGGAGAACAACGAGCAGTACTTC. It codes for CASSSPGQENNEQYF.